This T cell receptor beta chain was captured by sequencing in a study of blood T cells in healthy people across ages. The CDR3 contains 13 residues. Trimming took 6 bases from V and 13 from J, leaving 22 bases between them. In germline, CDR1 is DFQATT, CDR2 SNEGSKA (reference sequence). A sample-barcoded 5' primer and a J-beta primer mix were used in a second PCR of about 7 to 12 cycles. TCRdb re-called the 5' RACE reads through MiXCR, storing one row per CDR3 protein. The sample holds hundreds of thousands of distinct CDR3 sequences; roughly 64% are singletons and the top ten take 22%. Overall study results and limits: Both higher diversity and more naive CD4+ cells marked long-lived donors when set against aged donors. Per million T cells, TCR beta diversity dropped about linearly as age rose.

As regards this clonotype: Its target is not known.

Per sample, a minimum of 7 million PBMCs were isolated. The source material was blood. The rearrangement uses TRBV20-1 and TRBJ2-1; D is perhaps TRBD2 (5 bases). The sequence was obtained from a young man in good health. CDR3 sequence: CSALPTSPQTQFF. The CDR3 coding sequence is TGCAGTGCCCTCCCCACTAGTCCACAGACCCAGTTCTTC.